These 21 T cell receptor beta chains came from one sample sequenced in a study of blood T cell repertoires in COVID-19. This table comes from immunoSEQ multiplex PCR, and its TCRdb copy is limited to in-frame clones, with some not included. This table has some 300,000 clones, nearly 90% appearing once. Source material: peripheral blood. These receptors were taken from a woman aged 40 to 49 with COVID-19, enrolled during active disease.

The chain recombines TRBV19 with TRBJ1-3; D unclear. CDR1 is LNHDA, CDR2 SQIVND, per germline (reference sequence). Trimming removed 3 bases at V and 0 bases at J, with 9 bases between. There are 15 residues in the CDR3. The CDR3, as DNA: TGTGCCAGTAGTATGAGGCTGAACTCTGGAAACACCATATATTTT. It yields the protein CASSMRLNSGNTIYF.

This chain links TRBV6-2 or TRBV6-3 with TRBJ2-1, with 7 nucleotides matching TRBD2. CDR1 and CDR2 (germline): MNHEY, SVGEGT. The CDR3 runs 14 residues. With V trimmed by 2 bases and J by 4 bases, 2 bases remained unmatched. The CDR3 DNA reads TGTGCCAGCAGTTACGGCGGGAGTTACAATGAGCAGTTCTTC. It encodes CASSYGGSYNEQFF.

The CDR3 DNA reads as TGCGCCAGCAGACCCCCCGGGAACACCGGGGAGCTGTTTTTT. Its translation is CASRPPGNTGELFF. The chain has TRBV5-1 and TRBJ2-2; D remains ambiguous. CDR1 and CDR2 from the germline V gene are SGHRS and YFSETQ. V was cut by 5 bases and J by 1 base, with 9 bases left in between. This CDR3 contains 14 residues.

V gene TRBV25-1 combines with J gene TRBJ2-3; 7 nucleotides match TRBD1. CDR3 length: 16 residues. CDR1 MGHDK and CDR2 SYGVNS come from the germline V gene. The trim removed 6 bases at V and 1 base at J, leaving 10 bases unmatched. The CDR3 sequence is CASRDRSQTRTDTQYF. The CDR3 nucleotides are TGTGCCAGCAGGGACAGGAGTCAAACCCGCACAGATACGCAGTATTTT.

This clone was detected a few times. This rearrangement joins TRBV11-2 to TRBJ2-7, with D possibly being TRBD2 (5 bases). Germline CDR1 reads SGHAT; CDR2 reads FQNNGV. Deletions cut 7 bases from V and 4 bases from J, with 14 bases between. The CDR3 runs 13 residues. The CDR3, as DNA: TGTGCCAGCACTAATAGGCCGGGGTACGAGCAGTACTTC. It yields the protein CASTNRPGYEQYF.

V gene TRBV11-2 combines with J gene TRBJ2-3; 8 bases are shared with TRBD1. CDR1 and CDR2 from the germline V gene are SGHAT and FQNNGV. Germline trimming cut 2 bases from V and 1 base from J; bases unmatched to any gene: 5. This CDR3 has 16 amino acids. CDR3 sequence (DNA): TGTGCCAGCAGCTTAAACAGGGGGGCTCGCACAGATACGCAGTATTTT. Encoded protein: CASSLNRGARTDTQYF.

This clone occurred a few times. V gene TRBV19 combines with J gene TRBJ2-7; 10 bases are shared with TRBD2. Germline V gene lookup returns CDR1 LNHDA and CDR2 SQIVND (reference sequence). This CDR3 is built from 14 residues. With 5 bases clipped from V and 3 bases from J, the junction kept 4 bases outside the gene matches. The DNA for the CDR3 is TGTGCCAGTAGTCGACTAGCGGGTTTCTACGAGCAGTACTTC. It codes for CASSRLAGFYEQYF.

The chain links TRBV27 to TRBJ1-2, with TRBD1 as a possible D gene (5 bases). The CDR3 runs 13 residues. Trimming removed 5 bases at V and 8 bases at J, with 15 bases between. Germline CDR1 reads MNHEY; CDR2 reads SMNVEV (reference sequence). CDR3 in amino acids: CASSPRQTGGYTF. DNA of the CDR3: TGTGCCAGCAGTCCTCGACAGACCGGGGGCTACACCTTC.

V and J are TRBV27 and TRBJ2-3, with TRBD2 matching 12 bases. Germline V CDR1 and CDR2: MNHEY, SMNVEV (reference sequence). V was pared by 3 bases and J by 4 bases, with 8 bases of the junction left unmatched. CDR3 length equals 17 residues. CDR3 in amino acids: CASSLGSLAGGPDTQYF. The CDR3 region has the DNA TGTGCCAGCAGTTTGGGCAGCCTAGCGGGAGGGCCAGATACGCAGTATTTT.

The rearrangement joins TRBV6-1 to TRBJ1-2; TRBD1 aligns across 7 bases. The CDR3 has 15 residues. Germline V gives CDR1 MNHNS, CDR2 SASEGT. The V and J ends lost 3 bases and 8 bases, in that order; junction bases with no gene match: 12. CDR3 protein: CASSEITGAGRGYTF. CDR3 DNA: TGTGCCAGCAGTGAGATAACAGGGGCGGGTCGCGGCTACACCTTC.

The chain uses TRBV9 and TRBJ2-1, with 9 bases that match TRBD2. The CDR3 loop spans 16 amino acids. The V and J ends lost 2 bases and 6 bases, in that order; junction bases with no gene match: 9. Germline loops: CDR1 SGDLS, CDR2 YYNGEE. The CDR3 DNA reads as TGTGCCAGCAGCGTTACTATAGCGGGGGACGGCAATGAGCAGTTCTTC. Translating it yields CASSVTIAGDGNEQFF.

This chain connects TRBV7-3 to TRBJ1-1, with TRBD1 as a possible D gene (5 bases). CDR1 is SGHTA, CDR2 FQGTGA, per germline. This CDR3 has 14 amino acids. V was pared by 5 bases and J by 4 bases, with 14 bases between. CDR3 nucleotide sequence: TGTGCCAGCAGCCCCGGGACTGGGGGCACTGAAGCTTTCTTT. This encodes CASSPGTGGTEAFF.

CDR3 nucleotides: TGTGCCAGCAGGTTGACCCGGACTAGCAGCGGGGAGCTGTTTTTT. It specifies CASRLTRTSSGELFF. This chain uses TRBV7-3 with TRBJ2-2; 8 nucleotides line up with TRBD2. Germline V CDR1 and CDR2: SGHTA, FQGTGA. J was trimmed by 7 bases and V by 6 bases; bases with no gene match: 10. CDR3 length equals 15 residues.

This chain links TRBV9 with TRBJ1-3; a weak D match, TRBD1 (6 bases). This CDR3 contains 14 residues. V was cut by 3 bases and J by 1 base, with 8 bases left in between. The germline CDR1 and CDR2 sequences are SGDLS and YYNGEE. The CDR3 nucleotides are TGTGCCAGCAGCGGGACAGTTTCTGGAAACACCATATATTTT. Its protein product is CASSGTVSGNTIYF.

The V and J genes are TRBV6-5 and TRBJ2-1; D perhaps matches TRBD2 (7 bases). The CDR3 spans 16 residues. Germline CDR1 and CDR2: MNHEY and SVGAGI. The V gene lost 0 bases and the J gene lost 4 bases, with 13 bases spanning the gap. CDR3 DNA sequence: TGTGCCAGCAGTTACTCTGGGGGGGGGCGGTACAATGAGCAGTTCTTC. Encoded protein: CASSYSGGGRYNEQFF.

The chain combines TRBV28 with TRBJ2-7; tentatively, D is TRBD2 (6 bases). Between the trimmed V and J ends, which lost 7 bases and 1 base, there was a span of 14 bases. CDR1 is MDHEN and CDR2 is SYDVKM in the germline V gene. The CDR3 has 14 amino acids. CDR3 loop: CASTRGWASYEQYF. The DNA for the CDR3 is TGTGCCAGCACCCGGGGGTGGGCGTCCTACGAGCAGTACTTC. Full variable domain (outside the CDR3, taken from reference TRBV28 and TRBJ2-7): DVKVTQSSRYLVKRTGEKVFLECVQDMDHENMFWYRQDPGLGLRLIYFSYDVKMKEKGDIPEGYSVSREKKERFSLILESASTNQTSMYLCASTRGWASYEQYFGPGTRLTVT.

The chain employs TRBV19 and TRBJ1-5; TRBD1 matches 7 bases. This CDR3 has 14 amino acids. Germline loops: CDR1 LNHDA, CDR2 SQIVND (reference sequence). Losses at the gene ends were 8 bases for V and 4 bases for J; bases not matched to a gene: 8. Here the CDR3 reads CASAGQRNNQPQHF. The CDR3 DNA follows: TGTGCCAGTGCGGGACAGCGGAATAATCAGCCCCAGCATTTT. The variable domain in full, with the rest retrieved from reference TRBV19 and TRBJ1-5, is DGGITQSPKYLFRKEGQNVTLSCEQNLNHDAMYWYRQDPGQGLRLIYYSQIVNDFQKGDIAEGYSVSREKKESFPLTVTSAQKNPTAFYLCASAGQRNNQPQHFGDGTRLSIL.

This chain links TRBV11-1 with TRBJ2-5; D is unclear. The CDR3 is 12 residues long. V was cut by 4 bases and J by 5 bases, with 8 bases left in between. Germline assignment: CDR1 SGHAT and CDR2 FQDESV (reference sequence). CDR3 DNA: TGTGCCAGCAGCTCCGAGTGGGAGACCCAGTACTTC. Translated: CASSSEWETQYF.

The chain combines TRBV28 with TRBJ2-3; D unresolved. The CDR3 consists of 16 residues. The germline CDR1 and CDR2 sequences are MDHEN and SYDVKM. V was shortened by 3 bases and J by 0 bases, with 13 bases between the two germline ends. The CDR3: CASSFEFTESTDTQYF. The CDR3 nucleotides read TGTGCCAGCAGTTTTGAGTTCACAGAGAGCACAGATACGCAGTATTTT.

This clone has just one count. The chain carries TRBV27 and TRBJ1-5; a possible D gene is TRBD1 (5 bases). Germline-derived CDR1 and CDR2 are MNHEY and SMNVEV (reference sequence). Trimming shortened V by 5 bases and J by 0 bases, and 14 bases separated the two germline ends. This CDR3 comprises 16 residues. This chain's CDR3 is CASSQLTGYSNQPQHF. DNA of the CDR3: TGTGCCAGCAGTCAGCTTACAGGATATAGCAATCAGCCCCAGCATTTT.

The V and J genes are TRBV7-2 and TRBJ2-7; D may be TRBD2 (6 bases). Trimming removed 5 bases from V and 6 bases from J, with 14 bases in between. Germline V CDR1 and CDR2: SGHTA, FQGNSA. The CDR3 has 13 amino acids. The CDR3 is CASSPSGGTEQYF. CDR3 in DNA: TGTGCCAGCAGCCCTAGTGGCGGGACCGAGCAGTACTTC.